The clone carrying this T cell receptor beta chain was counted a few times. This beta chain is a stray sequence in a library constructed for alpha chains; its clone size is not meaningful. Indicated time point: sample taken at primary tumor resection. No cell sorting; template was whole RNA from tumor, lung tissue or PBMC. This sample stems from a study of spatial heterogeneity in lung cancer. On the study more broadly: Detection consistently captured more beta-chain sequences than alpha-chain sequences.

The CDR3 has 13 amino acids. Germline V gives CDR1 LGHNA, CDR2 YNFKEQ. V lost 6 bases to trimming and J lost 3 bases, with 9 bases between them. TCRdb re-derived calls from the 5' RACE reads in MiXCR, one entry per CDR3 protein. The sample yields 2,000 to 2,500 distinct CDR3 sequences, less than 15% seen once. The receptor was derived from a male donor with early-stage non-small cell lung cancer. The J gene is TRBJ2-1, the V gene TRBV4-2, with TRBD2 as a possible D gene (5 bases). The source was normal lung tissue next to the tumor, collected at surgery. The DNA of the CDR3 is TGTGCCAGCAGAGGCGGGTACTACAATGAGCAGTTCTTC. Translated: CASRGGYYNEQFF.